This is a list of T cell receptor beta chains from one sample in a study of CD8+CD57+ T cells in acquired aplastic anemia. MiXCR, applied by TCRdb to the reads, yields one record per CDR3 protein. The data hold about 190,000 distinct CDR3 sequences, with 50% to 55% observed a single time. The sequencing sample was made of sorted CD4+, CD8+, or CD8+CD57+ T cells (not recorded which) from PBMCs. These TCRs come from a human donor in good health, serving as a control. Each CDR3 is given with its conserved first and last residue. The order of the fields is V gene, D gene, clone size, J gene, CDR3 protein, CDR3 DNA. D genes are given only for firm matches. The size of a clone is reported for some rows only, either as once, few or many, or as a class for expanded clones.

TRBV28	TRBD2	many	TRBJ2-5	CASSFGTSGQETQYF	TGTGCCAGCAGTTTTGGGACTAGCGGCCAAGAGACCCAGTACTTC
TRBV9	.	.	TRBJ1-2	CASSLSDSTNYGYTF	TGTGCCAGCAGCCTCTCGGACAGTACCAACTATGGCTACACCTTC
TRBV29-1	TRBD2	once	TRBJ2-7	CSVRLAGGADTQYF	TGCAGCGTTAGACTAGCGGGGGGGGCAGATACGCAGTACTTC
TRBV14	.	.	TRBJ2-2	CASSFRGERPGSWTGELFF	TGTGCCAGCAGCTTTCGGGGAGAGCGACCGGGGAGTTGGACCGGGGAGCTGTTTTTT
TRBV6-2/TRBV6-3	TRBD2	.	TRBJ2-7	CASSYSLAGASYEQYF	TGTGCCAGCAGTTACTCACTAGCGGGGGCCTCCTACGAGCAGTACTTC
TRBV5-1	.	.	TRBJ2-5	CASSLGRSQETQYF	TGCGCCAGCAGCCTGGGCAGGTCCCAAGAGACCCAGTACTTC
TRBV3-1	.	few	TRBJ2-7	CASSQRTHSYEQYF	TGTGCCAGCAGCCAAAGGACTCATTCCTACGAGCAGTACTTC
TRBV7-6	.	.	TRBJ2-3	CASSSTGDTQYF	TGTGCCAGCAGCTCTACAGGGGATACGCAGTATTTT
TRBV20-1	TRBD1	.	TRBJ1-2	CSAREQGADGYTF	TGCAGTGCTAGAGAACAGGGGGCCGATGGCTACACCTTC
TRBV25-1	.	.	TRBJ2-3	CASSESVGTDTQYF	TGTGCCAGCAGTGAATCGGTGGGCACAGATACGCAGTATTTT
TRBV2	.	.	TRBJ1-1	CASSFGLEAFF	TGTGCCAGCAGTTTTGGTCTTGAAGCTTTCTTT
TRBV6-5	TRBD1	.	TRBJ1-1	CASSKGGTGTIGAFF	TGTGCCAGCAGTAAGGGGGGGACAGGAACGATTGGAGCTTTCTTT
TRBV9	TRBD2	few	TRBJ2-1	CASSNGLGTRAFGQFF	TGTGCCAGCAGCAATGGACTAGGGACTAGGGCGTTTGGGCAGTTCTTC
TRBV28	.	few	TRBJ2-3	CASSLLEGTDTQYF	TGTGCCAGCAGTTTATTGGAGGGCACAGATACGCAGTATTTT
TRBV12-3/TRBV12-4	TRBD2	many	TRBJ2-1	CASSLGLASNEQFF	TGTGCCAGCAGCCTAGGACTAGCGAGCAATGAGCAGTTCTTC
TRBV6-2/TRBV6-3	TRBD1	many	TRBJ1-6	CASNGQESSPLHF	TGTGCCAGCAATGGACAGGAGAGTTCACCCCTCCACTTT